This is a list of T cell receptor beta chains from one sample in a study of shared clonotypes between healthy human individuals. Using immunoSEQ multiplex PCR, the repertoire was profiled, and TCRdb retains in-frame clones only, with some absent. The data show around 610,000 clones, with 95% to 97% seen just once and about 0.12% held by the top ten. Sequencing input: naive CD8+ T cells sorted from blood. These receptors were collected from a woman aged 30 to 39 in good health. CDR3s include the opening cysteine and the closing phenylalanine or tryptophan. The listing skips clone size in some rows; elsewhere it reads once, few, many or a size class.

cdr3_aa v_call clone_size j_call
CASSYTSGQGSYEQYF TRBV28 NA TRBJ2-7
CASSLAVGSPTYEQYF TRBV5-4 NA TRBJ2-7
CASSEQRGATNEKLFF TRBV2 NA TRBJ1-4
CASSTWTGNTEAFF TRBV19 few TRBJ1-1
CASSSGTPSGNTIYF TRBV5-5 NA TRBJ1-3
CASSEVGVPDTQYF TRBV2 NA TRBJ2-3
CASSELRQDNEQFF TRBV10-1 once TRBJ2-1
CASSLGTSGWYEQYF TRBV11-2 NA TRBJ2-7
CASSPRGGNFQPQHF TRBV28 NA TRBJ1-5
CASSARGKSSTDTQYF TRBV5-1 once TRBJ2-3
CASSEAAGLSYGYTF TRBV2 NA TRBJ1-2
CASSFQGHQPQHF TRBV11-2 NA TRBJ1-5
CASSEGAEAFF TRBV6-5 NA TRBJ1-1
CRRHFLSGANVLTF TRBV27 NA TRBJ2-6
CASSAGVTDAYEQYF TRBV9 NA TRBJ2-7
CASSLNTGELFF TRBV5-4 NA TRBJ2-2
CASSIQGQGRSPLHF TRBV19 NA TRBJ1-6
CASSLQGAKDIQYF TRBV27 NA TRBJ2-4
CASSLSPRAANTEAFF TRBV7-2 NA TRBJ1-1
CASSPSKEHSYEQYF TRBV27 NA TRBJ2-7
CASRITAGLAGIRGTGELFF TRBV19 NA TRBJ2-2
CASSYRGGNQPQHF TRBV6-5 NA TRBJ1-5
CASSKQGMNTEAFF TRBV5-6 few TRBJ1-1
CASSGLENTEAFF TRBV13 NA TRBJ1-1
CASSVGGASYNEQFF TRBV2 NA TRBJ2-1
CASSSVLTSGRARPSYNEQFF TRBV7-8 NA TRBJ2-1
CASSGTSGSWEAGELFF TRBV7-9 NA TRBJ2-2
CASSQLSTGTVGNEQFF TRBV4-1 NA TRBJ2-1
CASRATGRGTDTQYF TRBV7-6 NA TRBJ2-3
CASSSTGAQSTGELFF TRBV9 NA TRBJ2-2
CASSYSIFRGNEQFF TRBV6-5 NA TRBJ2-1
CASSIQGLGGEAFF TRBV19 NA TRBJ1-1
CASRNGLAGWWEQFF TRBV28 NA TRBJ2-1